One TCR beta chain is described in this entry. Its antigen is not known. This may stem from a read error, because a much larger clone lies one nucleotide away. From germline, CDR1 is MNHEY and CDR2 SVGAGI. CDR3 size: 16 residues. The source of the blood RNA was unsorted whole blood, and germline DNA was extracted as well. This specimen comes from a study of tumor-infiltrating lymphocytes in primary liver carcinoma. For the study at large: T1-T3 N0M0 was the stage of the tumors, which were 4.2 to 10 cm across. Findings and limits, study-wide: Lesser overlap characterized tumor-adjacent and tumor-blood pairs relative to tumor region pairs.

TCR beta cDNA came from around 500 ng total RNA, primed with a constant-region primer. Each TCR beta library was derived from three nested multiplex PCR rounds that employed slightly modified ARM-PCR. TRBV1-TRBV30 forward primers paired with a C-beta reverse primer were used in the first two PCR rounds, which ran roughly 11 cycles each. TCRdb itself ran the multiplex PCR reads through MiXCR, one entry per CDR3 protein. This table holds fewer than 400,000 distinct CDR3 sequences, roughly 60% found once. This receptor was identified in a man aged 35 to 55 with primary liver carcinoma and hepatitis B virus infection. The sample consisted of peripheral blood. This chain connects TRBV6-5 to TRBJ2-1; TRBD2 agrees at 9 bases. The CDR3 nucleotides read TGTTCCAGCAGTCCTTGGGCCGGCGGGAGGGCCCGGGAGCAGTTCTTC. The encoded protein is CSSSPWAGGRAREQFF.